The T cell receptor beta chain described here comes from a study of T cells in Graves' hyperthyroidism and ophthalmopathy. The diagnoses drew upon clinical symptoms, serum thyroxine and TRAb, thyroid ultrasound and orbital computed tomography. The CDR3 is 15 residues long. The V and J ends lost 7 bases and 0 bases, in that order; junction bases with no gene match: 5. TCR beta CDR3 sequences were amplified from RNA transcripts. HTBI primers drove first-round RT-PCR of the TCR CDR3. TCRdb called the multiplex PCR reads again in MiXCR, with one record for every CDR3 protein. The sample has 550,000 to 650,000 distinct CDR3 sequences; 14% are singletons. This clonotype has at least ten counts.

This chain uses TRBV12-3 or TRBV12-4 with TRBJ2-1; 8 nucleotides agree with TRBD2. Sequencing was done on a sample of blood. This sequence originates from a woman aged 25 to 39 with Graves' hyperthyroidism that later progressed to Graves' ophthalmopathy. CDR3 coding DNA: TGTGCCAGCATTACCAGCGGGAGCTCCTACAATGAGCAGTTCTTC. Translated: CASITSGSSYNEQFF.